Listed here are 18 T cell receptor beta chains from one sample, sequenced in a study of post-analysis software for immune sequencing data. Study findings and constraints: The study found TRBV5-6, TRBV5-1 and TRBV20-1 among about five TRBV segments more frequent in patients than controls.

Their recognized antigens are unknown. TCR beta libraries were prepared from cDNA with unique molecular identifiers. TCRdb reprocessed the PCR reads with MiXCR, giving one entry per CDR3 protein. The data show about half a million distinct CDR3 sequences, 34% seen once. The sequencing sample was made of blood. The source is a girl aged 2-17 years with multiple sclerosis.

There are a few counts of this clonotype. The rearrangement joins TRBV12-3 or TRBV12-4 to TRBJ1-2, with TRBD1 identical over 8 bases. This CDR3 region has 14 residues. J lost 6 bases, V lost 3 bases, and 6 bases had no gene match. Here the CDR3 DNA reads TGTGCCAGCAGTTTGGCCGGGACAGGTCATGGCTACACCTTC. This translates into CASSLAGTGHGYTF.

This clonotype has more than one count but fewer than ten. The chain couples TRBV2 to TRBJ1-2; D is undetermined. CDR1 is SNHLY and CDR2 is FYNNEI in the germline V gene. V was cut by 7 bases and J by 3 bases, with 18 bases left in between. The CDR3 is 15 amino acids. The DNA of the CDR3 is TGTGCCAGCACCTTGCCCGGACGGACTTACTATGGCTACACCTTC. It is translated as CASTLPGRTYYGYTF.

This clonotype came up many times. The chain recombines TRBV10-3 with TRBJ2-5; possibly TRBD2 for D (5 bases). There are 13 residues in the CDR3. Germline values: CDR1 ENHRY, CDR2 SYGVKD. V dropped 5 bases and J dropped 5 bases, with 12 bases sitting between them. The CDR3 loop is CAISRGLSETQYF. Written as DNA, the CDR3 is TGTGCCATCAGTCGAGGGTTAAGCGAGACCCAGTACTTC.

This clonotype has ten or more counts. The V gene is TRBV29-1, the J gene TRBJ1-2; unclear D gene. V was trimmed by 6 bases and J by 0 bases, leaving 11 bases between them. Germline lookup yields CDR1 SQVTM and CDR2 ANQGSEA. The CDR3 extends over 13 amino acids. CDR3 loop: CSVVQTTNYGYTF. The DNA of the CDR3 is TGCAGCGTGGTACAAACCACTAACTATGGCTACACCTTC.

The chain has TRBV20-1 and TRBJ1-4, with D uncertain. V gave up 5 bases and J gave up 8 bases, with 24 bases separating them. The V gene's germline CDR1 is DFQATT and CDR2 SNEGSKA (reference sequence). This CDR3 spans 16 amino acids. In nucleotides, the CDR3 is TGCAGTGCTCCCTGGGCAGGCTGGGGAGGGTTCGAAAAACTGTTTTTT. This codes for CSAPWAGWGGFEKLFF.

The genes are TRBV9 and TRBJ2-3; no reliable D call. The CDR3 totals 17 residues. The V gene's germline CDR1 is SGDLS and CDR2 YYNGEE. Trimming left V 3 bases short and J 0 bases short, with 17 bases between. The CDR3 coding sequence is TGTGCCAGCAGCGCTTCAGGAGAAGGGTTGAGCACAGATACGCAGTATTTT. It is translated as CASSASGEGLSTDTQYF.

The CDR3 coding sequence is TGTGCCAGCAGTTACGAAAGAGTGGGCACTGAAGCTTTCTTT. Its translation: CASSYERVGTEAFF. The V gene is TRBV6-6, the J gene TRBJ1-1; no clear D gene. Germline CDR1 is MNHNY and CDR2 is SVGAGI (reference sequence). This CDR3 is built from 14 residues. Trimming took 2 bases from V and 4 from J, leaving 11 bases between them.

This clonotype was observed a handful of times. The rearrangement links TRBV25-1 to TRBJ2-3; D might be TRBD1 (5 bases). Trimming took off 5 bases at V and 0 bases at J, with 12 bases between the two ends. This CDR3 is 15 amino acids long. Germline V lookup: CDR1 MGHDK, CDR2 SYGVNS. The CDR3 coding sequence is TGTGCCAGCAGTCCCCGACAGAGAAGCACAGATACGCAGTATTTT. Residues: CASSPRQRSTDTQYF.

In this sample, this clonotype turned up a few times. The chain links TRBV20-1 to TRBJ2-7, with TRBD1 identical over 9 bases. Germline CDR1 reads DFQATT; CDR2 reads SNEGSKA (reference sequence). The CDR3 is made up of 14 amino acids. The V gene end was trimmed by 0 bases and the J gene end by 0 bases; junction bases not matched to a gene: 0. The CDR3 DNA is TGCAGTGCTAGAGAGACAGGGGGCTCCTACGAGCAGTACTTC. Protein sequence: CSARETGGSYEQYF.

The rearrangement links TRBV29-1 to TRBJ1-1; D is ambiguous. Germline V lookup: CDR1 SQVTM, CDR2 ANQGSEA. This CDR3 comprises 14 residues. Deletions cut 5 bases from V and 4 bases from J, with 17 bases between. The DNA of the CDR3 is TGCAGCGTTCGGGATCAAACAGATTCCACTGAAGCTTTCTTT. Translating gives CSVRDQTDSTEAFF.

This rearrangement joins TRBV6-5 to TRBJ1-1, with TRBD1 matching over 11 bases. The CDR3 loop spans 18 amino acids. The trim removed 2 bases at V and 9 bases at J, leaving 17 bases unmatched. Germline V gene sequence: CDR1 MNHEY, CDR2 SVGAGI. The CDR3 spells CASSYSWVPWTGGAKAFF. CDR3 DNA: TGTGCCAGCAGTTACAGTTGGGTACCGTGGACAGGGGGCGCGAAAGCTTTCTTT.

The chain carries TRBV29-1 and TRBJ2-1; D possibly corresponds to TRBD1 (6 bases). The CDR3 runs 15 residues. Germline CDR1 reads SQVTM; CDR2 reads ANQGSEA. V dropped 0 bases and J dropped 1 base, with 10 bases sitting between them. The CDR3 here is CSVEENRVSYNEQFF. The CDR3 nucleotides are TGCAGCGTTGAAGAAAACAGGGTTTCCTACAATGAGCAGTTCTTC.

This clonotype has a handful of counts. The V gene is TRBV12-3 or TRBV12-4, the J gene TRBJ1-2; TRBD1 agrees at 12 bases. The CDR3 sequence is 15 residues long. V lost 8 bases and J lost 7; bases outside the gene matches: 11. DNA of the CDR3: TGTGCCAGCGTAAATCGGGACAGGGGGCCTGGTGGCTACACCTTC. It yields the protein CASVNRDRGPGGYTF.

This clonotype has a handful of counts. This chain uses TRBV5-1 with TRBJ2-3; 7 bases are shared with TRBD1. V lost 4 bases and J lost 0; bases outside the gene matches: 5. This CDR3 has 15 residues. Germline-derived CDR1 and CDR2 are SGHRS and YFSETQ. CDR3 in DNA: TGCGCCAGCAGCATGACAGGGCCTAGCACAGATACGCAGTATTTT. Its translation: CASSMTGPSTDTQYF.

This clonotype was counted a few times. The CDR3 DNA follows: TGCAGCGTATCGACAGCAATGAACACTGAAGCTTTCTTT. Translation: CSVSTAMNTEAFF. The chain has TRBV29-1 and TRBJ1-1, with TRBD1 as a possible D gene (5 bases). Germline V gives CDR1 SQVTM, CDR2 ANQGSEA. The CDR3 contains 13 residues. Trimming cost V 6 bases and J 0 bases, with 11 bases left between them.

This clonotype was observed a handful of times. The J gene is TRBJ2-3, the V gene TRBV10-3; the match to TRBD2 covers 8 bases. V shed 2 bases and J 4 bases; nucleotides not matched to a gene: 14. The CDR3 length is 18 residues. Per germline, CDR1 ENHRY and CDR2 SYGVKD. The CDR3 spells CAISEPDGGARGADTQYF. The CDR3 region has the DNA TGTGCCATCAGTGAGCCCGACGGGGGGGCCAGAGGAGCAGATACGCAGTATTTT.

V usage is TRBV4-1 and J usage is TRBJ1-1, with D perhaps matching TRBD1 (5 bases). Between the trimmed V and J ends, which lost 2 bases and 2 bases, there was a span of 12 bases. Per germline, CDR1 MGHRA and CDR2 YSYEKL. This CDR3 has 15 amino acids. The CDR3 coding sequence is TGCGCCAGCAGCCAAAGAGGGACGATAAACACTGAAGCTTTCTTT. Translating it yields CASSQRGTINTEAFF.

CDR3 in amino acids: CASSQVTGGVYGYTF. CDR3 nucleotide sequence: TGTGCCAGCAGCCAAGTTACAGGCGGGGTCTATGGCTACACCTTC. The chain couples TRBV16 to TRBJ1-2; perhaps TRBD1 as D (5 bases). This CDR3 spans 15 amino acids. Germline V gene sequence: CDR1 KGHSY, CDR2 FQNENV. V lost 2 bases, J lost 4 bases, and 14 bases lay in between.